This T cell receptor beta chain was identified during a study of shared clonotypes between healthy human individuals. At a deep level, the assay was run. Replicate PCRs run on sorted subsets employed 200 ng DNA, 30,000 to 35,000 T cell genomes. The method was immunoSEQ multiplex PCR; TCRdb's version includes in-frame clones alone and lacks a portion of them. This table has around 940,000 clones, approximately 80% appearing once. This CDR3 region has 12 residues. Germline CDR1 GTSNPN, CDR2 SVGIG (reference sequence). This TCR came from a man younger than 35 in good health. The sample taken for sequencing was memory CD4+ T cells sorted from blood. The subset was: CD45RA-negative fraction. The J gene is TRBJ2-3, the V gene TRBV30; a possible D gene is TRBD2 (6 bases). The CDR3 protein is CARGSSTDTQYF. Here the CDR3 DNA reads TGTGCGCGGGGTTCTAGCACAGATACGCAGTATTTT.